These T cell receptor beta chains were read from a single sample in a study of spatial heterogeneity in lung cancer. TCRdb independently ran MiXCR on the 5' RACE reads; one entry per CDR3 protein. Counted here are about 3,000 distinct CDR3 sequences, roughly 30% occurring once; the ten biggest clones make up about 70%. The sequenced sample was PBMCs, obtained at surgery. The receptors here all came from a male donor with early-stage non-small cell lung cancer. Both conserved end residues are part of each CDR3. Fields, in order: J gene, D gene, V gene, clone size, CDR3 DNA, CDR3 protein. D genes are given only for firm matches. Clone size appears in some rows only: once, few, many, or a class for an expanded clone.

TRBJ2-7,.,TRBV2,.,TGTGCCAGCAGCCCTTCTGCCCCAACAGGCATTCCCATCTACGAGCAGTACTTC,CASSPSAPTGIPIYEQYF
TRBJ2-1,.,TRBV4-1,.,TGCGCCAGCAGCCAGGGGGACTCCCAGAATGAGCAGTTCTTC,CASSQGDSQNEQFF
TRBJ1-3,TRBD1,TRBV27,many,TGTGCCAGCAGGAAGACAGGGTCTGGAAACACCATATATTTT,CASRKTGSGNTIYF
TRBJ2-5,.,TRBV7-8,.,TGTGCCAGCAGCTTAGGTGGTGTAGGGGGGGATTGGAGGCAAGAGACCCAGTACTTC,CASSLGGVGGDWRQETQYF
TRBJ1-3,.,TRBV6-2/TRBV6-3,many,TGTGCCAGCACTCGGGCCTCTGAAAACACCATATATTTT,CASTRASENTIYF
TRBJ2-1,TRBD2,TRBV12-3/TRBV12-4,.,TGTGCCAGCAGCCTCGGGACTAACAATGAGCAGTTCTTC,CASSLGTNNEQFF
TRBJ1-1,TRBD1,TRBV12-3/TRBV12-4,medium-sized,TGTGCCAGCAACCCGAGGGGGCGAGTGACTGAAGCTTTCTTT,CASNPRGRVTEAFF
TRBJ2-1,TRBD2,TRBV7-8,many,TGTGCCAGCAGCTGGACTAGCCTAAATCTCTACAATGAGCAGTTCTTC,CASSWTSLNLYNEQFF
TRBJ1-2,.,TRBV20-1,many,TGCAGTGCTAGAGAACGCGGTTCTAACTATGGCTACACCTTC,CSARERGSNYGYTF
TRBJ2-3,.,TRBV13,medium-sized,TGTGCCAGCAGCCGCAGCACAGATACGCAGTATTTT,CASSRSTDTQYF
TRBJ2-2,TRBD2,TRBV6-4,.,TGTGCCAGCAAGCCCCTAGCGGGGCCCACCGGGGAGCTGTTTTTT,CASKPLAGPTGELFF
TRBJ2-1,.,TRBV20-1,many,TGCAGTGCTAGATCCCTTGAGGCAGCGCATCGGTACAATGAGCAGTTCTTC,CSARSLEAAHRYNEQFF
TRBJ2-5,.,TRBV6-5,medium-sized,TGTGCCAGCAGTCCCTCCTGGGCGGCGGGGGCAGAGACCCAGTACTTC,CASSPSWAAGAETQYF
TRBJ1-5,TRBD1,TRBV29-1,.,TGCAGCGTTATGACACCGGGACAGGGGAATCAGCCCCAGCATTTT,CSVMTPGQGNQPQHF
TRBJ1-5,TRBD1,TRBV30,many,TGTGCCTGGGCGGAGGGACAGGGGAGGCCCCAGCATTTT,CAWAEGQGRPQHF
TRBJ2-1,TRBD2,TRBV12-5,.,TGTGCTAGTTGTGGGTTAGCGGGACAAGAGGACAATGTGCAGTTCTTC,CASCGLAGQEDNVQFF
TRBJ2-2,TRBD2,TRBV28,large,TGTGCCAGCAGCCTAGCGGGATATACCGGGGAGCTGTTTTTT,CASSLAGYTGELFF
TRBJ2-2,.,TRBV28,medium-sized,TGTGCCAGCAGGTGGAACACCGGGGAGCTGTTTTTT,CASRWNTGELFF
TRBJ2-7,.,TRBV4-1,few,TGCGCCAGCAGCCAAGGTCTGACAGGTAACTACGAGCAGTACTTC,CASSQGLTGNYEQYF
TRBJ2-7,TRBD2,TRBV20-1,few,TGCAGTGCTAATTCGGGGGGTTTAGGCTACGAGCAGTACTTC,CSANSGGLGYEQYF
TRBJ1-1,.,TRBV3-1,.,TGTGCCAGCAGCCAAGCTGGGAACACTGAAGCTTTCTTT,CASSQAGNTEAFF
TRBJ2-6,.,TRBV7-2,few,TGTGCCAGCAGCTGGGACGGGACCCCTGGGGCCAACGTCCTGACTTTC,CASSWDGTPGANVLTF
TRBJ2-3,.,TRBV24-1,.,TGTGCCACCAGCGAAAGGGGTCGCACAGATACGCAGTATTTT,CATSERGRTDTQYF
TRBJ2-1,.,TRBV19,.,TGTGCCAGTAGTGTAGTTAGCTACAATGAGCAGTTCTTC,CASSVVSYNEQFF
TRBJ1-4,.,TRBV9,many,TGTGCCAGCAGCGTAGTGGGAGGGCAACATGAAAAACTGTTTTTT,CASSVVGGQHEKLFF
TRBJ2-7,.,TRBV27,few,TGTGCCAGCAGTTTGATAGGGGCCGAGCAGTACTTC,CASSLIGAEQYF
TRBJ2-3,TRBD2,TRBV5-1,.,TGCGCCAGCAGCTTGACCGGGCGGGGGTATGGCACAGATACGCAGTATTTT,CASSLTGRGYGTDTQYF
TRBJ2-5,.,TRBV7-9,medium-sized,TGTGCCAGCAGCTTAGCGCGCACAGGGTGGGAGACCCAGTACTTC,CASSLARTGWETQYF
TRBJ1-6,.,TRBV6-4,many,TGTGCCAGCAGTGAGTCTGAGGATTCACCCCTCCACTTT,CASSESEDSPLHF
TRBJ2-1,TRBD2,TRBV29-1,.,TGCAGCGTTGTGGGTTGGGCGGGAGATGAGCAGTTCTTC,CSVVGWAGDEQFF
TRBJ2-1,TRBD2,TRBV28,large,TGTGCCAGCAGTTATCCCGGGGACTACCTCCGAGATGAGCAGTTCTTC,CASSYPGDYLRDEQFF
TRBJ2-3,TRBD1,TRBV14,medium-sized,TGTGCCAGCAGCCCCGGGACAGCGACTAGCACAGATACGCAGTATTTT,CASSPGTATSTDTQYF
TRBJ2-7,.,TRBV28,.,TGTGCCAGCAGTTCCGACAGCTATTCCTACGAGCAGTACTTC,CASSSDSYSYEQYF
TRBJ2-3,.,TRBV14,.,TGTGCCAGCAGCCAAGCATGGGGAGACGGAGCAGGCCCAGATACGCAGTATTTT,CASSQAWGDGAGPDTQYF
TRBJ2-3,.,TRBV5-1,.,TGCGCCAGCAGGACTCGCGGTGCTAGCACAGATACGCAGTATTTT,CASRTRGASTDTQYF
TRBJ2-2,TRBD1,TRBV7-2,few,TGTGCCAGCCGACGGACAGGGGGAACCGGGGAGCTGTTTTTT,CASRRTGGTGELFF
TRBJ2-3,.,TRBV11-2,medium-sized,TGTGCCAGCAGCTTAGGGTTCGCGGCTAGGGGCACGGCAGATACGCAGTATTTT,CASSLGFAARGTADTQYF
TRBJ2-3,TRBD2,TRBV4-1,many,TGCGCCAGCAGCCATGGCGGGGAGCGGGAGGGTACAGATACGCAGTATTTT,CASSHGGEREGTDTQYF
TRBJ2-7,TRBD2,TRBV7-2,many,TGTGCCAGCAGCTCTGCCGGGACTAGCGGCTACGAGCAGTACTTC,CASSSAGTSGYEQYF
TRBJ2-5,TRBD2,TRBV20-1,many,TGCAGTGCTAGAGATCCTACTGGGACCGGGACTAGCTGTTTC,CSARDPTGTGTSCF
TRBJ2-1,TRBD1,TRBV12-3/TRBV12-4,.,TGTGCCAGCAGTTTAGGGGGACAGGGTGTCTCCTACAATGAGCAGTTCTTC,CASSLGGQGVSYNEQFF
TRBJ2-5,.,TRBV5-1,.,TGCGCCAGCAGCTTCGAACAGGGGACTGTCGAGACCCAGTACTTC,CASSFEQGTVETQYF
TRBJ2-2,.,TRBV27,many,TGTGCCAGCAGTTTATCTCAGACAGTCGTCGGGGAGCTGTTTTTT,CASSLSQTVVGELFF
TRBJ2-5,TRBD2,TRBV18,.,TGTGCCAGCTCACCCGGACAGGGAGCCCTATCTCTAGCGGGAGGTGTAGCGGAAGAGTACCAGTACTTC,CASSPGQGALSLAGGVAEEYQYF
TRBJ1-1,.,TRBV12-3/TRBV12-4,many,TGTGCCAGCAGCCCGACGAATTTAGGGAACACTGAAGCTTTCTTT,CASSPTNLGNTEAFF
TRBJ1-5,.,TRBV24-1,medium-sized,TGTGCCACCAGTGATTTCAGTAGCAATCAGCCCCAGCATTTT,CATSDFSSNQPQHF
TRBJ1-4,.,TRBV18,.,TGTGCCAGCTCACCGTCACAGGCTGATGAAAAACTGTTTTTT,CASSPSQADEKLFF
TRBJ2-5,.,TRBV9,many,TGTGCCAGCAGCGTAGGCCAAGAGACCCAGTACTTC,CASSVGQETQYF
TRBJ2-3,.,TRBV7-2,once,TGTGCCAGCAGCTTCATGGGCCGGTTCACAGATACGCAGTATTTT,CASSFMGRFTDTQYF
TRBJ2-1,TRBD2,TRBV6-4,many,TGTGCCAGCAGCCTGGAAAGCGGGGGGGGCGTGAATGAGCAGTTCTTC,CASSLESGGGVNEQFF
TRBJ1-2,.,TRBV7-9,medium-sized,TGTGCCAGCAGCTTAGCCATCGGGAAGCATGGCTACACCTTC,CASSLAIGKHGYTF
TRBJ2-2,TRBD2,TRBV5-4,medium-sized,TGTGCCAGCAGCTTGAGGCTAGCGGGGGTCAACACCGGGGAGCTGTTTTTT,CASSLRLAGVNTGELFF
TRBJ2-7,.,TRBV5-1,few,TGCGCCAGCAGCTTGGGGGGTAGCGGATACTACGAGCAGTACTTC,CASSLGGSGYYEQYF
TRBJ2-1,TRBD2,TRBV6-5,.,TGTGCCAGCAGTTACTCGGGGTTCACTAGCGGGAGGGCCAGGCAGTTCTTC,CASSYSGFTSGRARQFF
TRBJ2-7,.,TRBV5-1,large,TGCGCCAGCAGCTGGGACAAATCCTACGAGCAGTACTTC,CASSWDKSYEQYF
TRBJ2-3,TRBD2,TRBV19,.,TGTGCCAGTAGTCGCGCCGGGACTAGCGGGGATACGCAGTATTTT,CASSRAGTSGDTQYF
TRBJ1-2,.,TRBV19,.,TGTGCCAGTAGTATCCGGGGGGACTCTGGCTACACCTTC,CASSIRGDSGYTF